The source of this T cell receptor (beta chain) is a study of cytomegalovirus exposure and HLA in healthy donors. Study-level results: Previously analyzed data showed that most TCR beta V segments were productive at a frequency of about 87% or about 30%. Clonal expansion was found to be greater in HLA-associated TCR beta chains than in equally common others in a later analysis. A later analysis linked a missense DCLRE1C variant to TCR beta V- and J-gene trimming.

With respect to this clone: Its antigen is not identified.

The PCR was carried out with 60 Vbeta primers and 13 Jbeta primers. In the authors' workflow: An analysis performed later counted 60 million to 90 million unique TCR beta chains (roughly 10 million of them shared). Generated by immunoSEQ multiplex PCR, the TCRdb table keeps only in-frame clones and is missing some. D and trimming come from the DNA, and the V and J calls and clone size come from that table. The sample shows approximately 94,000 clones, around three quarters of them seen only once. This sequence was found in a man between 25 and 39 years old in good health and CMV-seropositive. Sequenced: PBMCs.

As DNA, the CDR3 is TGTGCCAGCAGTTTATGGGGGGGCGACGGCTACACCTTC. It yields the protein CASSLWGGDGYTF. The chain is built from TRBV27 and TRBJ1-2, with D possibly matching TRBD1 (6 bases). The CDR3 has 13 amino acids. Germline V gene sequence: CDR1 MNHEY, CDR2 SMNVEV (reference sequence). Trimming pared 1 base from V and 8 bases from J, leaving 11 bases between.